This T cell receptor beta chain appears in the sequencing data of a study of human T cells and chemical hapten exposure. Looking at the study overall: Each week of the approximately 25-week study, patients had diphenylcyclopropenone applied to the scalp. DPC 0.01% went on the upper back by patch test, with reading at 6 days.

TCRdb ran MiXCR on the RACE reads and lists one entry per CDR3 protein. The sample consists of around 99,000 distinct CDR3 sequences, more than 7% of them appearing once. Sample time point: patch test 2, 6 weeks after DPC sensitization. The treatment was: therapeutic diphenylcyclopropenone sensitization with weekly scalp DPC. The table lists this clonotype with a few counts. The receptor was isolated from a woman between 35 and 50 years old with alopecia areata. Some clones in this sample may be carry-over from other donors' samples. This sample comprised whole blood, obtained in connection with sensitization to the hapten diphenylcyclopropenone (DPC).

This CDR3 is CASSRTVYEQYF. The CDR3, as DNA: TGTGCCAGCAGCAGGACAGTTTACGAGCAGTACTTC. V usage is TRBV7-9 and J usage is TRBJ2-7; tentatively, D is TRBD1 (6 bases). V was pared by 5 bases and J by 4 bases, with 9 bases between. The CDR3 length is 12 residues. Germline values: CDR1 SEHNR, CDR2 FQNEAQ (reference sequence).